This entry lists 24 T cell receptor beta chains sequenced from one sample in a study of cytomegalovirus exposure and HLA in healthy donors. The PCR ran on 60 Vbeta and 13 Jbeta primers. Profiling relied on immunoSEQ multiplex PCR, and the TCRdb table lists in-frame clones only, not all of them. This sample has around 140,000 clones, with 77% found just once. Sequences were obtained from PBMCs. The receptors were gathered from a female donor in good health and CMV-seronegative.

This clone was detected a few times. The chain employs TRBV2 and TRBJ1-5; possible D gene TRBD1, 5 bases. V was cut by 3 bases and J by 2 bases, with 14 bases left in between. Germline loops: CDR1 SNHLY, CDR2 FYNNEI. The CDR3 loop spans 16 amino acids. The CDR3 coding sequence is TGTGCCAGCAGTGAGGGGGGGGTTCGGGGCAATCAGCCCCAGCATTTT. Translating it yields CASSEGGVRGNQPQHF.

The chain couples TRBV6-4 to TRBJ1-5, with D unresolved. CDR1 and CDR2 from the germline V gene are MRHNA and SNTAGT. Trimming took 2 bases from V and 7 from J, leaving 9 bases between them. The CDR3 length is 13 residues. CDR3 in amino acids: CASSDLRAQPQHF. Here the CDR3 DNA reads TGTGCCAGCAGTGACCTCAGAGCGCAGCCCCAGCATTTT.

The genes are TRBV7-2 and TRBJ2-2, with D unresolved. This CDR3 is 14 amino acids long. Germline loops: CDR1 SGHTA, CDR2 FQGNSA. V was pared by 6 bases and J by 6 bases, with 14 bases between. The CDR3 is CASSSDIMSGELFF. The CDR3 nucleotides read TGTGCCAGCAGTTCAGACATTATGTCCGGGGAGCTGTTTTTT.

The genes are TRBV28 and TRBJ1-6; 9 positions agree with TRBD1. The junction had 13 bases not matched to a gene; V was cut back by 8 bases and J by 8 bases. The CDR3 spans 16 residues. Germline CDR1 MDHEN, CDR2 SYDVKM. In DNA, the CDR3 is TGTGCCAGCGCCGGACAGGGGACGAGATTCGATTCACCCCTCCACTTT. The encoded protein is CASAGQGTRFDSPLHF.

This clone was observed a single time. J is TRBJ2-7 and V is TRBV11-2; D might be TRBD2 (6 bases). The V gene's germline CDR1 is SGHAT and CDR2 FQNNGV. Trimming stripped 3 bases from V and 3 bases from J, with 9 bases between. CDR3 length: 13 residues. The CDR3 sequence: CASSLGLRYEQYF. The CDR3 DNA reads TGTGCCAGCAGCTTGGGACTTCGCTACGAGCAGTACTTC.

With respect to this clone: Other DNA sequences of this sample code for an identical CDR3. The V gene is TRBV19, the J gene TRBJ1-1, with 11 bases fitting TRBD1. Looked up from germline, CDR1 is LNHDA and CDR2 is SQIVND (reference sequence). The CDR3 contains 15 residues. V shed 5 bases, J shed 5 bases, and the junction held 7 bases outside the gene matches. CDR3: CASSPRTGGATEAFF. The CDR3 coding sequence is TGTGCCAGTAGTCCCCGGACAGGGGGCGCGACTGAAGCTTTCTTT.

This chain joins TRBV7-9 and TRBJ2-5; 13 nucleotides match TRBD2. Losses at the gene ends were 5 bases for V and 4 bases for J; bases not matched to a gene: 16. The germline gives CDR1 SEHNR, CDR2 FQNEAQ (reference sequence). The CDR3 is made up of 19 amino acids. The chain's CDR3 is CASSGDMGLAGPTRETQYF. In DNA, the CDR3 is TGTGCCAGCAGCGGGGATATGGGACTAGCGGGGCCTACAAGAGAGACCCAGTACTTC.

The gene calls are TRBV10-1 and TRBJ1-2; possible D gene TRBD1, 5 bases. V was cut by 2 bases and J by 2 bases, with 9 bases left in between. Germline V lookup: CDR1 WNHNN, CDR2 SYGVQD (reference sequence). The CDR3 spans 14 residues. Written as DNA, the CDR3 is TGCGCCAGCAGTGAGAGCCGACAGAACTATGGCTACACCTTC. This translates into CASSESRQNYGYTF.

V is TRBV29-1 and J is TRBJ1-2, with a possible D match to TRBD1 (5 bases). Looked up from germline, CDR1 is SQVTM and CDR2 is ANQGSEA. V gave up 7 bases and J gave up 4 bases, with 13 bases separating them. The length of the CDR3 is 12 residues. The CDR3 DNA follows: TGCAGCGCCTCGGGAGGGACCTATGGCTACACCTTC. Protein: CSASGGTYGYTF. Based on the CDR3 plus reference TRBV29-1 and TRBJ1-2, the full variable domain is SAVISQKPSRDICQRGTSLTIQCQVDSQVTMMFWYRQQPGQSLTLIATANQGSEATYESGFVIDKFPISRPNLTFSTLTVSNMSPEDSSIYLCSASGGTYGYTFGSGTRLTVV.

The chain employs TRBV28 and TRBJ1-2; a possible D gene is TRBD1 (6 bases). From germline, CDR1 is MDHEN and CDR2 SYDVKM. V lost 5 bases and J 6 bases, leaving 10 bases between the germline ends. This CDR3 has 12 amino acids. The CDR3 region has the DNA TGTGCCAGCAGTATAACAGGGCATGGCTACACCTTC. It codes for CASSITGHGYTF.

This chain connects TRBV10-1 to TRBJ2-7; D not certain. Trimming removed 5 bases at V and 0 bases at J, with 17 bases between. Germline assignment: CDR1 WNHNN and CDR2 SYGVQD (reference sequence). CDR3 length: 16 residues. The DNA for the CDR3 is TGCGCCAGCAGTCCCATTCATGGGTCTAGCTCCTACGAGCAGTACTTC. This translates into CASSPIHGSSSYEQYF.

The chain recombines TRBV2 with TRBJ2-5; D may be TRBD2 (5 bases). The CDR3 spans 14 residues. The germline V gene has CDR1 SNHLY and CDR2 FYNNEI. V lost 2 bases and J 2 bases, leaving 9 bases between the germline ends. CDR3: CASSENREQETQYF. The CDR3 DNA is TGTGCCAGCAGTGAAAATCGGGAACAAGAGACCCAGTACTTC.

The V gene is TRBV5-4, the J gene TRBJ2-3; a possible D gene is TRBD1 (5 bases). V was trimmed by 4 bases and J by 2 bases, leaving 8 bases between them. CDR1 SGHNT and CDR2 YYREEE come from the germline V gene (reference sequence). The CDR3 has 13 residues. The CDR3, as DNA: TGTGCCAGCAGCGTACAGGCCACAGATACGCAGTATTTT. This translates into CASSVQATDTQYF.

This clone was picked up a small number of times. The J gene is TRBJ1-1, the V gene TRBV5-4; TRBD1 aligns across 9 bases. Looked up from germline, CDR1 is SGHNT and CDR2 is YYREEE (reference sequence). The CDR3 is made up of 16 amino acids. V lost 2 bases and J lost 10; bases outside the gene matches: 15. The CDR3 region is CASSFRDRVPTKGAFF. The CDR3 DNA reads TGTGCCAGCAGCTTTAGGGACAGGGTGCCTACAAAGGGAGCTTTCTTT.

The V and J genes are TRBV2 and TRBJ2-7, with D perhaps matching TRBD2 (6 bases). With 5 bases removed from V and 0 bases from J, the gap between germline ends came to 14 bases. This CDR3 comprises 15 residues. Germline V gene lookup returns CDR1 SNHLY and CDR2 FYNNEI. CDR3: CASSMEGLSSYEQYF. The CDR3 nucleotides read TGTGCCAGCAGTATGGAGGGTTTGAGCTCCTACGAGCAGTACTTC.

The chain uses TRBV25-1 and TRBJ2-3, with 9 positions matching TRBD2. CDR3 length equals 16 residues. J gave up 3 bases and V 3 bases, and 7 bases lay outside the gene matches. CDR1 and CDR2 from the germline V gene are MGHDK and SYGVNS. The CDR3 sequence: CASSDSGRGGTDTQYF. The CDR3 region has the DNA TGTGCCAGCAGTGATTCCGGGCGGGGGGGGACAGATACGCAGTATTTT.

The chain combines TRBV7-2 with TRBJ1-1; the D is unclear. CDR3 size: 13 residues. Trimming stripped 5 bases from V and 4 bases from J, with 11 bases between. Germline loops: CDR1 SGHTA, CDR2 FQGNSA. CDR3 loop: CASSPLRGTEAFF. In DNA form, the CDR3 reads TGTGCCAGCAGCCCTTTACGGGGCACTGAAGCTTTCTTT.

The chain employs TRBV13 and TRBJ1-1; the match to TRBD1 covers 9 bases. The CDR3 is made up of 14 amino acids. V lost 6 bases and J lost 9; bases outside the gene matches: 11. Germline values: CDR1 PRHDT, CDR2 FYEKMQ (reference sequence). The CDR3 protein is CASRPETGGFKAFF. DNA of the CDR3: TGTGCCAGCAGGCCCGAAACAGGGGGCTTTAAAGCTTTCTTT. The full variable domain, completed using reference TRBV13 and TRBJ1-1, is AAGVIQSPRHLIKEKRETATLKCYPIPRHDTVYWYQQGPGQDPQFLISFYEKMQSDKGSIPDRFSAQQFSDYHSELNMSSLELGDSALYFCASRPETGGFKAFFGQGTRLTVV.

The gene calls are TRBV7-9 and TRBJ2-1; 11 bases agree with TRBD1. This CDR3 is 14 amino acids long. Unmatched junction bases numbered 8, after V lost 4 bases and J lost 12 bases. Looked up from germline, CDR1 is SEHNR and CDR2 is FQNEAQ (reference sequence). The CDR3 DNA sequence: TGTGCCAGCAGCTCCCGGGACAGGGGGTCTCTGCAGTTCTTC. Its translation is CASSSRDRGSLQFF.

Note on this clone: A read error may produce the germline difference seen at one junction end. The chain is built from TRBV7-3 and TRBJ1-1; unclear D gene. Per the germline V gene, CDR1 is SGHTA and CDR2 is FQGTGA. The CDR3 is made up of 11 amino acids. The CDR3: CASSSGREASF. The CDR3, as DNA: TGTGCCAGCAGCTCGGGGAGGGAAGCTTCCTTT.

Comments on this clone: One end of the junction fails to match germline, which may point to a read error. The rearrangement links TRBV27 to TRBJ1-6, with TRBD1 matching over 7 bases. The CDR3 has 12 amino acids. Germline V gene sequence: CDR1 MNHEY, CDR2 SMNVEV (reference sequence). The CDR3 sequence: CASSPGRDSVYF. In nucleotides, the CDR3 is TGTGCCAGCAGCCCCGGTCGGGACAGCGTTTACTTT.

The genes are TRBV2 and TRBJ1-4; D might be TRBD1 (6 bases). Germline CDR1 SNHLY, CDR2 FYNNEI. V gave up 4 bases and J gave up 4 bases, with 10 bases separating them. The length of the CDR3 is 14 residues. CDR3: CASSVDSNNEKLFF. In DNA, the CDR3 is TGTGCCAGCAGTGTGGACAGTAATAATGAAAAACTGTTTTTT.

The chain links TRBV5-1 to TRBJ2-3; 8 bases line up with TRBD2. Trimming at V came to 7 bases and at J to 3 bases, leaving 7 bases not matched to a gene. Germline values: CDR1 SGHRS, CDR2 YFSETQ. There are 14 residues in the CDR3. In DNA, the CDR3 is TGCGCCAGCCGGGGGGGAAGTGGTACAGATACGCAGTATTTT. It yields the protein CASRGGSGTDTQYF.

V gene TRBV7-8 combines with J gene TRBJ1-4; D not certain. The CDR3 runs to 15 residues. V lost 2 bases to trimming and J lost 3 bases, with 10 bases between them. CDR1 is SGHVS, CDR2 FQNEAQ, per germline. CDR3 in amino acids: CASSLTWGANEKLFF. DNA of the CDR3: TGTGCCAGCAGCTTAACATGGGGAGCTAATGAAAAACTGTTTTTT.